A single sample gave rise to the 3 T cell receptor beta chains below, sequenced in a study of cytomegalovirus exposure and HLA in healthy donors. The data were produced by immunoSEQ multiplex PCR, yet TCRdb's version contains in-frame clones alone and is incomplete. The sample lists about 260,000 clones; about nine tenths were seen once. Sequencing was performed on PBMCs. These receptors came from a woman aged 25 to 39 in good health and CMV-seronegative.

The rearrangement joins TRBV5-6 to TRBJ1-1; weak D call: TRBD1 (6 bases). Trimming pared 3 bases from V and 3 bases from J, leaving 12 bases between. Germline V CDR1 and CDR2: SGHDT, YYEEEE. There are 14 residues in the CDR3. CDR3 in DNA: TGTGCCAGCAGCTACAGGGTGGGGGACACTGAAGCTTTCTTT. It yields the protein CASSYRVGDTEAFF.

This CDR3 is CASSYLTGITNQPQHF. DNA of the CDR3: TGTGCCAGCAGTTACCTGACAGGGATTACCAATCAGCCCCAGCATTTT. This chain joins TRBV6-6 and TRBJ1-5; 7 bases fit TRBD1. Germline V lookup: CDR1 MNHNY, CDR2 SVGAGI (reference sequence). This CDR3 has 16 residues. The J segment lost 3 bases and the V segment lost 2 bases, leaving 7 bases of the junction unmatched.

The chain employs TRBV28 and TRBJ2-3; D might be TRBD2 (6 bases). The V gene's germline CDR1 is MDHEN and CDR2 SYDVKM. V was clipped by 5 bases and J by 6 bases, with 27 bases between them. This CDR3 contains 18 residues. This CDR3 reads CASSPRGLRRDGIDTQYF. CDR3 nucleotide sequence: TGTGCCAGCAGTCCCCGTGGCCTAAGGCGGGATGGGATTGATACGCAGTATTTT.